These 14 T cell receptor beta chains came from one sample sequenced in a study of cytomegalovirus exposure and HLA in healthy donors. PCR was performed using 60 Vbeta and 13 Jbeta primers. Libraries were prepared by immunoSEQ multiplex PCR; TCRdb keeps only in-frame clonotypes and omits some of them. The table lists roughly 92,000 clones, 6% to 9% of them singletons, with over 2% in the top ten. Material: PBMCs. These receptor sequences come from a man in his forties or fifties in good health and CMV-seronegative.

J is TRBJ2-4 and V is TRBV6-6; D not resolved. The germline gives CDR1 MNHNY, CDR2 SVGAGI (reference sequence). This CDR3 contains 12 residues. V gave up 9 bases and J gave up 5 bases, with 11 bases separating them. The CDR3 loop is CASSAVENIQYF. CDR3 nucleotides: TGTGCCAGTAGTGCGGTTGAAAACATTCAGTACTTC.

The chain has TRBV7-9 and TRBJ2-1, with TRBD2 matching over 10 bases. The CDR3 runs 18 residues. Unmatched junction bases numbered 15, after V lost 2 bases and J lost 8 bases. Germline V gene lookup returns CDR1 SEHNR and CDR2 FQNEAQ (reference sequence). CDR3 DNA sequence: TGTGCCAGCAGCTTATCCCCTAGCGGGGGCCCTGGGGGGGATGAGCAGTTCTTC. Encoded protein: CASSLSPSGGPGGDEQFF.

The chain combines TRBV2 with TRBJ1-4; D is uncertain. Trimming left V 9 bases short and J 2 bases short, with 7 bases between. CDR1 and CDR2 from the germline V gene are SNHLY and FYNNEI. This CDR3 is 12 amino acids long. The CDR3 DNA reads as TGTGCCAGTCTGAGGACTAATGAAAAACTGTTTTTT. Its protein product is CASLRTNEKLFF.

This clone was detected only a few times. The V call is TRBV5-1, the J call TRBJ2-7; D perhaps matches TRBD2 (7 bases). Germline CDR1 and CDR2: SGHRS and YFSETQ. The germline V and J ends were trimmed by 4 bases and 3 bases, with 17 bases remaining between them. This CDR3 has 15 amino acids. The CDR3 loop is CASSPGGGTNYEQYF. CDR3 nucleotide sequence: TGCGCCAGCAGCCCGGGCGGGGGCACAAACTACGAGCAGTACTTC.

The chain carries TRBV6-4 and TRBJ1-5; unclear D gene. The CDR3 is made up of 14 amino acids. CDR1 and CDR2 from the germline V gene are MRHNA and SNTAGT. The V gene lost 0 bases and the J gene lost 6 bases, with 9 bases spanning the gap. CDR3: CASSDSETGQPQHF. The CDR3 nucleotides read TGTGCCAGCAGTGACTCGGAGACGGGTCAGCCCCAGCATTTT.

This clone was counted a few times. The chain couples TRBV5-1 to TRBJ2-2, with no clear D. Germline CDR1 and CDR2: SGHRS and YFSETQ. The CDR3 is 16 amino acids. Between the trimmed V and J ends, which lost 0 bases and 4 bases, there was a span of 13 bases. DNA of the CDR3: TGCGCCAGCAGCTTGGAACTACAAGGATCCACCGGGGAGCTGTTTTTT. Protein sequence: CASSLELQGSTGELFF.

The genes are TRBV19 and TRBJ2-7; 8 bases match TRBD1. Trimming removed 5 bases from V and 6 bases from J; junction bases left unmatched: 6. Germline values: CDR1 LNHDA, CDR2 SQIVND (reference sequence). CDR3 length: 13 residues. The CDR3 sequence is CASSPGQGTEQYF. CDR3 nucleotides: TGTGCCAGTAGTCCCGGACAGGGTACCGAGCAGTACTTC.

In its sample, this clone was seen a few times. V gene TRBV5-1 combines with J gene TRBJ2-3; 10 positions match TRBD2. This CDR3 has 16 residues. The ends lost 4 bases at V and 0 bases at J; junction bases unmatched: 5. Germline V CDR1 and CDR2: SGHRS, YFSETQ. DNA of the CDR3: TGCGCCAGCAGCAGTAGCGGGGGGCTTAGCACAGATACGCAGTATTTT. This codes for CASSSSGGLSTDTQYF. Looking up the rest from reference TRBV5-1 and TRBJ2-3 gives the full variable domain: KAGVTQTPRYLIKTRGQQVTLSCSPISGHRSVSWYQQTPGQGLQFLFEYFSETQRNKGNFPGRFSGRQFSNSRSEMNVSTLELGDSALYLCASSSSGGLSTDTQYFGPGTRLTVL.

This chain uses TRBV5-4 with TRBJ1-2; D is unresolved. The length of the CDR3 is 12 residues. The V gene lost 4 bases and the J gene lost 9 bases, with 13 bases spanning the gap. In germline, CDR1 is SGHNT, CDR2 YYREEE (reference sequence). The CDR3 spells CASSPGLASYTF. The CDR3 DNA reads TGTGCCAGCAGCCCCGGGTTGGCGAGCTACACCTTC.

The chain is built from TRBV4-1 and TRBJ2-7, with 11 bases fitting TRBD1. Trimming removed 4 bases from V and 4 bases from J; junction bases left unmatched: 6. This CDR3 is built from 15 residues. CDR1 is MGHRA, CDR2 YSYEKL, per germline. The chain's CDR3 is CASSPAGTGGYEQYF. Here the CDR3 DNA reads TGCGCCAGCAGCCCCGCAGGGACAGGGGGTTACGAGCAGTACTTC.

There are a few counts of this clone. The V call is TRBV7-2, the J call TRBJ2-7; TRBD2 aligns across 8 bases. Trimming cost V 5 bases and J 6 bases; bases outside gene matches: 9. This CDR3 spans 14 amino acids. Germline lookup yields CDR1 SGHTA and CDR2 FQGNSA. In DNA, the CDR3 is TGTGCCAGCAGCCCCACAGCGGGAGATAGCGAGCAGTACTTC. This translates into CASSPTAGDSEQYF. The entire variable domain, with the rest obtained from reference TRBV7-2 and TRBJ2-7, is as follows: GAGVSQSPSNKVTEKGKDVELRCDPISGHTALYWYRQSLGQGLEFLIYFQGNSAPDKSGLPSDRFSAERTGGSVSTLTIQRTQQEDSAVYLCASSPTAGDSEQYFGPGTRLTVT.

The chain is built from TRBV11-3 and TRBJ2-2, with TRBD1 as a possible D gene (6 bases). With 1 base removed from V and 7 bases from J, the gap between germline ends came to 10 bases. The CDR3 sequence is 14 residues long. The germline V gene has CDR1 SGHNT and CDR2 YENEEA. CDR3 amino acids: CASSLAGAYGELFF. CDR3 sequence (DNA): TGTGCCAGCAGCTTAGCAGGGGCATACGGGGAGCTGTTTTTT.

This clone has just a few counts. The rearrangement uses TRBV15 and TRBJ2-7; D uncertain. This CDR3 is 13 amino acids long. Germline assignment: CDR1 LNHNV and CDR2 YYDKDF (reference sequence). Trimming took off 0 bases at V and 3 bases at J, with 6 bases between the two ends. CDR3 sequence reads: CATSRDPDYEQYF. The CDR3 DNA sequence: TGTGCCACCAGCAGAGATCCAGACTACGAGCAGTACTTC.

This clone has just a few counts. This chain uses TRBV4-2 with TRBJ2-7; D unclear. Germline V gene data show CDR1 as LGHNA and CDR2 as YNFKEQ. V was pared by 1 base and J by 6 bases, with 16 bases between. The CDR3 loop spans 15 amino acids. This CDR3 reads CASSQAPGEPGEQYF. The CDR3 DNA sequence: TGTGCCAGCAGCCAAGCCCCTGGAGAACCCGGCGAGCAGTACTTC.